This T cell receptor beta chain was documented in a study of T-cell memory formation after mild COVID-19. Study context: Clustering of TCRs was largely donor specific.

TCR alpha and TCR beta cDNA libraries with sample barcodes and UMIs came from 5'RACE using constant-segment primers. Each CDR3 protein is one row after TCRdb ran MiXCR on the 5' RACE reads. This sample has fewer than 700,000 distinct CDR3 sequences; about 22% occur once, and the top ten carry roughly 9.1%. Study-level findings and limits: Cross-reactive memory apparently joined, as some responding clones appeared in pre-infection memory.

The CDR3 is 13 residues long. The germline V gene encodes CDR1 DFQATT and CDR2 SNEGSKA (reference sequence). In regard to this clonotype: Its antigen is unknown.

This sequence originates from an adult woman who had mild COVID-19 (a few samples of this study predate the infection). Cell type and time point are not known. The chain employs TRBV20-1 and TRBJ2-5, with D perhaps matching TRBD1 (6 bases). The specimen was PBMCs or a T cell subset sorted from them (not recorded which). CDR3 nucleotides: TGCAGCGCGCTAAGGACAGCTAAAGAGACCCAGTACTTC. Its translation is CSALRTAKETQYF.